These T cell receptor beta chains were read from a single sample in a study of cytomegalovirus exposure and HLA in healthy donors. Assay used: immunoSEQ multiplex PCR; TCRdb lists only in-frame clones, some missing. The data hold approximately 91,000 clones, with around 64% observed a single time. Sequenced sample: PBMCs. The receptor set was obtained from a human donor in good health. Both conserved end residues are part of each CDR3. A D gene is named only where the DNA matches it firmly. Not all rows give a size; the values are once, few, many and, for expanded clones, a class.

>TRBD2|TRBV9|TRBJ2-7|-
CASSVDAGGAYEQYF
TGTGCCAGCAGCGTAGATGCGGGGGGAGCCTACGAGCAGTACTTC
>-|TRBV6-1|TRBJ2-7|-
CASRPQGSSYEQYF
TGTGCCAGCAGACCACAGGGCAGCTCCTACGAGCAGTACTTC
>-|TRBV7-9|TRBJ2-3|-
CATRPTFSGSSTDTQYF
TGTGCCACCAGGCCTACTTTTTCGGGATCTAGCACAGATACGCAGTATTTT
>-|TRBV11-2|TRBJ1-2|-
CASSLDYRGLRYGYTF
TGTGCCAGCAGCTTAGATTATCGAGGATTACGCTATGGCTACACCTTC
>TRBD2|TRBV7-3|TRBJ2-2|-
CASSPNRGGASGELFF
TGTGCCAGCAGCCCCAACCGCGGGGGGGCCTCCGGGGAGCTGTTTTTT
>TRBD1|TRBV7-8|TRBJ1-1|-
CASSLTWTGGADTEAFF
TGTGCCAGCAGCTTGACCTGGACAGGGGGCGCGGACACTGAAGCTTTCTTT
>TRBD1|TRBV6-1|TRBJ2-3|-
CASPLDRVLGDTQYF
TGTGCCAGCCCTCTCGACAGGGTTCTGGGGGATACGCAGTATTTT
>TRBD1|TRBV14|TRBJ1-4|-
CASSQDGYNRGLYEKLFF
TGTGCCAGCAGCCAAGATGGCTATAACAGGGGGCTTTATGAAAAACTGTTTTTT
>TRBD2|TRBV9|TRBJ2-3|-
CASSPRTSGGSDTQYF
TGTGCCAGCAGCCCCCGGACTAGCGGGGGATCAGATACGCAGTATTTT
>TRBD2|TRBV6-5|TRBJ2-7|-
CASRARTRSSEQYF
TGTGCCAGCAGGGCACGGACTAGATCCTCCGAGCAGTACTTC
>-|TRBV29-1|TRBJ1-1|few
CSALHLDTEAFF
TGCAGCGCACTTCACCTGGACACTGAAGCTTTCTTT
>-|TRBV11-3|TRBJ2-2|-
CASSFAGGELFF
TGTGCCAGCAGCTTTGCAGGGGGGGAGCTGTTTTTT
>-|TRBV19|TRBJ1-2|-
CASSTPGQGSVGNYGYTF
TGTGCCAGTAGTACCCCCGGGCAGGGGTCCGTGGGAAACTATGGCTACACCTTC
>-|TRBV7-8|TRBJ2-3|-
CASSLFAEKGTDTQYF
TGTGCCAGCAGCTTATTCGCGGAGAAAGGCACAGATACGCAGTATTTT
>-|TRBV5-6|TRBJ1-2|-
CASREESNYGYTF
TGTGCCAGCAGGGAGGAATCTAACTATGGCTACACCTTC
>TRBD1|TRBV7-2|TRBJ2-6|-
CASSLVGQGPLSGANVLTF
TGTGCCAGCAGCTTAGTGGGACAGGGGCCCCTCTCTGGGGCCAACGTCCTGACTTTC
>TRBD1|TRBV4-1|TRBJ1-2|-
CASSQSRQGRDGYTF
TGCGCCAGCAGCCAGAGTCGACAGGGACGTGATGGCTACACCTTC
>TRBD1|TRBV19|TRBJ1-5|few
CASRDRGLSNQPQHF
TGTGCCAGTAGGGACAGGGGGCTTAGCAATCAGCCCCAGCATTTT
>TRBD1|TRBV9|TRBJ2-7|-
CASSKGQGFNEQYF
TGTGCCAGCAGCAAAGGACAGGGTTTTAACGAGCAGTACTTC
>-|TRBV5-8|TRBJ1-1|-
CASSLVTGYTEAFF
TGTGCCAGCAGCTTGGTCACGGGGTACACTGAAGCTTTCTTT
>-|TRBV9|TRBJ1-1|few
CASSVGRNTEAFF
TGTGCCAGCAGCGTAGGCAGAAACACTGAAGCTTTCTTT
>-|TRBV11-2|TRBJ2-1|-
CASSLVTRVPFF
TGTGCCAGCAGCTTAGTAACCCGAGTGCCGTTCTTC